This entry lists 15 T cell receptor beta chains sequenced from one sample in a study of blood T cell repertoires in COVID-19. Here immunoSEQ multiplex PCR was the method, and the copy in TCRdb shows in-frame clones only, minus some. The table lists some 290,000 clones, roughly 90% of them singletons, with around 0.98% in the top ten. The sample was peripheral blood. The receptors come from a woman in her forties with COVID-19, enrolled during active disease.

This chain uses TRBV19 with TRBJ2-7; 7 bases line up with TRBD1. Germline lookup yields CDR1 LNHDA and CDR2 SQIVND (reference sequence). This CDR3 is 15 amino acids long. J was trimmed by 3 bases and V by 5 bases; bases with no gene match: 10. CDR3 residues: CASSAKLWTGYEQYF. Written as DNA, the CDR3 is TGTGCCAGTAGTGCCAAACTCTGGACAGGCTACGAGCAGTACTTC.

V is TRBV15 and J is TRBJ2-7; 9 nucleotides line up with TRBD2. The germline V gene has CDR1 LNHNV and CDR2 YYDKDF (reference sequence). V was pared by 0 bases and J by 3 bases, with 3 bases of the junction left unmatched. The CDR3 is made up of 15 amino acids. The CDR3 DNA sequence: TGTGCCACCAGCAGAGATCTAGCGGGGAACTACGAGCAGTACTTC. Encoded protein: CATSRDLAGNYEQYF.

V and J are TRBV29-1 and TRBJ1-2, with D maybe TRBD1 (5 bases). The CDR3 is 13 residues long. Trimming removed 6 bases from V and 1 base from J, with 12 bases in between. From germline, CDR1 is SQVTM and CDR2 ANQGSEA. The chain's CDR3 is CSVEQANNYGYTF. The CDR3 DNA reads as TGCAGCGTCGAACAGGCGAATAACTATGGCTACACCTTC.

This chain connects TRBV4-3 to TRBJ1-2, with D hard to call. Germline loops: CDR1 LGHNA, CDR2 YSLEER. This CDR3 is built from 16 residues. V was pared by 0 bases and J by 4 bases, with 15 bases between. This CDR3 reads CASSQDWRKEGYGYTF. The CDR3 DNA reads as TGCGCCAGCAGCCAAGATTGGCGGAAGGAAGGCTATGGCTACACCTTC.

The V call is TRBV28, the J call TRBJ1-2, with TRBD1 identical over 10 bases. The CDR3 has 15 residues. Per the germline V gene, CDR1 is MDHEN and CDR2 is SYDVKM. Losses at the gene ends were 7 bases for V and 4 bases for J; bases not matched to a gene: 9. The CDR3 region has the DNA TGTGCCAGCAATATCCCGGGACAGGGGAGCTATGGCTACACCTTC. Protein product: CASNIPGQGSYGYTF.

V is TRBV27 and J is TRBJ1-2; D gene uncertain. The CDR3 contains 12 residues. V lost 2 bases and J 6 bases, leaving 7 bases between the germline ends. Germline CDR1 reads MNHEY; CDR2 reads SMNVEV (reference sequence). DNA for the CDR3: TGTGCCAGCAGTTTACCCGGGGATGGCTACACCTTC. Amino acid sequence: CASSLPGDGYTF.

CDR3 in DNA: TGTGCCAGCAGCTTAGTGGAGGGGACCTCTGGAAACACCATATATTTT. Its translation is CASSLVEGTSGNTIYF. V usage is TRBV7-9 and J usage is TRBJ1-3, with a weak D call TRBD1 (5 bases). The V gene lost 1 base and the J gene lost 0 bases, with 10 bases spanning the gap. CDR3 size: 16 residues. Germline values: CDR1 SEHNR, CDR2 FQNEAQ (reference sequence).

V usage is TRBV28 and J usage is TRBJ1-2; possible D gene TRBD1, 5 bases. Between the trimmed V and J ends, which lost 7 bases and 6 bases, there was a span of 21 bases. The germline gives CDR1 MDHEN, CDR2 SYDVKM. CDR3 size: 15 residues. The CDR3 is CASISDQLDNHGYTF. For the CDR3, the DNA is TGTGCCAGCATTTCGGATCAATTGGACAATCATGGCTACACCTTC.

The J gene is TRBJ2-2, the V gene TRBV28; possibly TRBD2 for D (5 bases). Trimming left V 2 bases short and J 3 bases short, with 10 bases between. CDR1 is MDHEN and CDR2 is SYDVKM in the germline V gene. The CDR3 extends over 15 amino acids. CDR3 nucleotide sequence: TGTGCCAGCAGTTTAGAGGGTCTTCACACCGGGGAGCTGTTTTTT. The encoded protein is CASSLEGLHTGELFF.

The gene calls are TRBV18 and TRBJ1-5, with a weak D call TRBD1 (6 bases). V was pared by 1 base and J by 3 bases, with 16 bases between. This CDR3 is 17 amino acids long. Germline-derived CDR1 and CDR2 are KGHSH and LQKENI. The chain's CDR3 is CASSPLGGTHPNQPQHF. The CDR3 nucleotides are TGTGCCAGCTCACCACTCGGTGGGACACACCCCAATCAGCCCCAGCATTTT.

The chain carries TRBV24-1 and TRBJ2-1, with TRBD1 matching 7 bases. Germline loops: CDR1 KGHDR, CDR2 SFDVKD. This CDR3 has 16 amino acids. The trim removed 3 bases at V and 0 bases at J, leaving 4 bases unmatched. CDR3 amino acids: CATSDPYRGSYNEQFF. CDR3 sequence (DNA): TGTGCCACCAGTGATCCCTACAGGGGCTCCTACAATGAGCAGTTCTTC.

This clone was counted once. The chain employs TRBV5-5 and TRBJ1-5; 7 bases line up with TRBD1. The J segment lost 11 bases and the V segment lost 1 base, leaving 12 bases of the junction unmatched. There are 15 residues in the CDR3. The germline V gene encodes CDR1 SGHKS and CDR2 YYEKEE (reference sequence). CDR3 sequence reads: CASSLLGQALSAQHF. The CDR3 region has the DNA TGTGCCAGCAGCTTGCTCGGACAGGCCCTTTCGGCCCAGCATTTT.

J is TRBJ1-2 and V is TRBV14, with D hard to call. CDR1 is SGHDN, CDR2 FVKESK, per germline. The V and J ends lost 0 bases and 4 bases respectively, with 15 bases between them. The CDR3 is 16 amino acids. The CDR3 DNA sequence: TGTGCCAGCAGCCAAGATATTTGGGAGGAGGGCTATGGCTACACCTTC. Translated: CASSQDIWEEGYGYTF.

This sequence joins TRBV12-5 and TRBJ1-1; perhaps TRBD1 as D (5 bases). Germline CDR1 reads LGHNT; CDR2 reads FRNRAP. CDR3 length equals 13 residues. The germline V and J ends were trimmed by 6 bases and 4 bases, with 12 bases remaining between them. The CDR3 coding sequence is TGTGCTAGTGGCCTGGGGGGAAGCACTGAAGCTTTCTTT. Translating it yields CASGLGGSTEAFF.

The chain employs TRBV16 and TRBJ1-4; no reliable D call. The germline gives CDR1 KGHSY, CDR2 FQNENV. The V end was cut by 0 bases, the J end by 0 bases, with 5 bases between. The CDR3 contains 15 residues. The CDR3, as DNA: TGTGCCAGCAGCCAATCCCGGGCAACTAATGAAAAACTGTTTTTT. Its protein is CASSQSRATNEKLFF.